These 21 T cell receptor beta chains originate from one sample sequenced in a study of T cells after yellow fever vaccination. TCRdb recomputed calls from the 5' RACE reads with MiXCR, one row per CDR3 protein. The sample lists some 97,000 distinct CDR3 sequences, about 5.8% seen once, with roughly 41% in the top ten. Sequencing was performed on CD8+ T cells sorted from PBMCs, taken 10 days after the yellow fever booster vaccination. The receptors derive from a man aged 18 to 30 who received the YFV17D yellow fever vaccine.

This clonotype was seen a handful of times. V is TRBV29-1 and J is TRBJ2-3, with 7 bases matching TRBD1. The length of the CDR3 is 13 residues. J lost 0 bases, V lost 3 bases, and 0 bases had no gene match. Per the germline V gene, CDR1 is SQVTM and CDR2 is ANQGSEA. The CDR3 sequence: CSVEGQSTDTQYF. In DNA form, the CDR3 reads TGCAGCGTTGAGGGACAGAGCACAGATACGCAGTATTTT.

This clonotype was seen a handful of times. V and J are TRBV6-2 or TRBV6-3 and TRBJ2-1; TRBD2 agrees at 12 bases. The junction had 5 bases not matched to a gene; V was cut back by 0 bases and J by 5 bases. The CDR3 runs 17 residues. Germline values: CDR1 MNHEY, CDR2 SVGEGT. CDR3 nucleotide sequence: TGTGCCAGCAGTTACTCTTCTAGCGGGGGGGACAACAATGAGCAGTTCTTC. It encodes CASSYSSSGGDNNEQFF.

The CDR3 sequence: CSVGLAGYNEQFF. DNA for the CDR3: TGCAGCGTTGGGCTAGCGGGGTACAATGAGCAGTTCTTC. The chain joins TRBV29-1 to TRBJ2-1, with TRBD2 identical over 9 bases. J was trimmed by 4 bases and V by 4 bases; bases with no gene match: 2. The CDR3 sequence is 13 residues long. Per germline, CDR1 SQVTM and CDR2 ANQGSEA.

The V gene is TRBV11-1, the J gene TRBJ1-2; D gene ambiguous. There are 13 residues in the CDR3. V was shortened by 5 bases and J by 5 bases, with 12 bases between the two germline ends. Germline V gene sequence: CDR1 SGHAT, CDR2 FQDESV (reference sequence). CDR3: CASSPGSHYGYTF. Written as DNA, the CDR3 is TGTGCCAGCAGCCCGGGGTCACATTATGGCTACACCTTC.

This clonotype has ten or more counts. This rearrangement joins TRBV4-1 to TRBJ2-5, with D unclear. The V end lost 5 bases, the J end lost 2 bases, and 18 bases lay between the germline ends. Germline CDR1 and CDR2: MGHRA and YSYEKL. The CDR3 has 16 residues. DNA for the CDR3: TGCGCCAGCAGCTTCGAACCGACCGACGCACAAGAGACCCAGTACTTC. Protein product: CASSFEPTDAQETQYF.

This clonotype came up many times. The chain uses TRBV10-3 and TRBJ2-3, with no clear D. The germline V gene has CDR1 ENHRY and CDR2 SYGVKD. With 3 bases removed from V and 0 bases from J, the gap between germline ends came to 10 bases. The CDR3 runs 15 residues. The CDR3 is CAISDGDTSTDTQYF. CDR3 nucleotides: TGTGCCATCAGTGATGGTGACACTAGCACAGATACGCAGTATTTT.

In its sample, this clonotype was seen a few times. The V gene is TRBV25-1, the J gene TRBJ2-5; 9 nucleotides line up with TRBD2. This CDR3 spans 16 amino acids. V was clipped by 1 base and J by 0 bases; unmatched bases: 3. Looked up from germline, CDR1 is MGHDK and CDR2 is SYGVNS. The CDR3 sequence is CASSEFVAGDQETQYF. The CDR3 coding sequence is TGTGCCAGCAGTGAATTTGTAGCGGGGGACCAAGAGACCCAGTACTTC.

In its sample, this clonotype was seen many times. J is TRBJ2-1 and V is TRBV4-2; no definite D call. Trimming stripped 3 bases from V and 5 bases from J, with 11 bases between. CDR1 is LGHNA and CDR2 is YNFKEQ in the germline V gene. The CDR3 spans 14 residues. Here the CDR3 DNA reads TGTGCCAGCAGCCACAGGCCCTGGGACAATGAGCAGTTCTTC. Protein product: CASSHRPWDNEQFF.

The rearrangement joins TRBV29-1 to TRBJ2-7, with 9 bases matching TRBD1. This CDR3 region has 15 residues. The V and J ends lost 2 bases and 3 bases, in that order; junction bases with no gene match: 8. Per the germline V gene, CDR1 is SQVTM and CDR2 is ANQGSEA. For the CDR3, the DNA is TGCAGCGTTGAACGAGAAACAGGGGGCCTCTACGAGCAGTACTTC. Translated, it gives CSVERETGGLYEQYF.

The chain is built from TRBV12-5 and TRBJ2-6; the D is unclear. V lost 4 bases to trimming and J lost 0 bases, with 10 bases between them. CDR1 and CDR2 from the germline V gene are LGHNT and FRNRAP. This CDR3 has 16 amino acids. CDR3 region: CASGSYIHSGANVLTF. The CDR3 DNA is TGTGCTAGTGGTTCCTACATACACTCTGGGGCCAACGTCCTGACTTTC.

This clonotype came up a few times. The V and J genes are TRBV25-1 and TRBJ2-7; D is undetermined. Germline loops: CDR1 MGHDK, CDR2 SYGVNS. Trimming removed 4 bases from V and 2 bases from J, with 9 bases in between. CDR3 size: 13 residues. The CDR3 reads CASSGGHPYEQYV. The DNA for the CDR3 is TGTGCCAGCAGTGGGGGTCATCCCTACGAGCAGTACGTC.

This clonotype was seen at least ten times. Written as DNA, the CDR3 is TGCGCCAGCACAACTGGGAATGAGCAGTTCTTC. This sequence encodes CASTTGNEQFF. This chain joins TRBV5-1 and TRBJ2-1; no firm D call. This CDR3 is built from 11 residues. Germline assignment: CDR1 SGHRS and CDR2 YFSETQ. The ends were cut back, 6 bases at V and 7 bases at J, with 8 bases in the middle.

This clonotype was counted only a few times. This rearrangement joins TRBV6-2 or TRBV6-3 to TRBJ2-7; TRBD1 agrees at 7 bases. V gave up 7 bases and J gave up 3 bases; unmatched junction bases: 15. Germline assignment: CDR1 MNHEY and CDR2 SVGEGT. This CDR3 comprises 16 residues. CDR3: CASKRTGVSMVYEQYF. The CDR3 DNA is TGTGCCAGCAAGAGGACAGGTGTAAGTATGGTCTACGAGCAGTACTTC.

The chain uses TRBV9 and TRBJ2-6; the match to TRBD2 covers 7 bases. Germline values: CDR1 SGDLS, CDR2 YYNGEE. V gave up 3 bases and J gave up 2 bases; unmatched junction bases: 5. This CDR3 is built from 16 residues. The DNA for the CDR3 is TGTGCCAGCAGCGAACTAGCGTCCGCTGGGGCCAACGTCCTGACTTTC. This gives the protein CASSELASAGANVLTF.

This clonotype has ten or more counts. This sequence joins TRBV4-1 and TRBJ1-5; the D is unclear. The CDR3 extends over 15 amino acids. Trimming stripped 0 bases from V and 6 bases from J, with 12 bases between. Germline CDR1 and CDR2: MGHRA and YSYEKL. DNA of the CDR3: TGCGCCAGCAGCCAAGATAGGTCGGGCGGTCAGCCCCAGCATTTT. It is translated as CASSQDRSGGQPQHF.

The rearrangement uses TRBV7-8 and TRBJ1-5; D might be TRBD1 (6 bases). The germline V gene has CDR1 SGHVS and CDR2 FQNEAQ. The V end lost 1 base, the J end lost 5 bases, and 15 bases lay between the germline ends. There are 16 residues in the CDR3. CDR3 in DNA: TGTGCCAGCAGCTTAGGAGAAAGGGGGTTGGATCAGCCCCAGCATTTT. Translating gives CASSLGERGLDQPQHF.

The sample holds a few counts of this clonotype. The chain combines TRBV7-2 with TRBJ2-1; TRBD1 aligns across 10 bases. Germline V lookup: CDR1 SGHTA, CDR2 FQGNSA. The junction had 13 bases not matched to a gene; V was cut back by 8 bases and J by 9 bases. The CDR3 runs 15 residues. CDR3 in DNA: TGTGCCAGCGTTTCCGGGACAGGGGTACTACGTGAGCAGTTCTTC. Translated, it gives CASVSGTGVLREQFF.

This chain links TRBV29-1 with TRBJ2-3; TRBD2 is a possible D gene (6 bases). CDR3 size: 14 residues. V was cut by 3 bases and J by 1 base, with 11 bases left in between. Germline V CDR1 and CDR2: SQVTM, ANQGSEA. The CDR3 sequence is CSVDGGEGTDTQYF. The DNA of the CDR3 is TGCAGCGTTGACGGCGGGGAAGGCACAGATACGCAGTATTTT.

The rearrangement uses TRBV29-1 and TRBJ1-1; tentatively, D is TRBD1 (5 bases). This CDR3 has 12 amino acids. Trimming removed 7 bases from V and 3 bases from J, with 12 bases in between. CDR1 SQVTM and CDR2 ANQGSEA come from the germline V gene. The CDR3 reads CSAEMGDTEAFF. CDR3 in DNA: TGCAGCGCCGAGATGGGGGACACTGAAGCTTTCTTT.

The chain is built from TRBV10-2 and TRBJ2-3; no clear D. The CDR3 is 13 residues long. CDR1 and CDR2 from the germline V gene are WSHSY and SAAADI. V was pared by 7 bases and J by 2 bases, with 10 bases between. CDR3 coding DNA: TGCGCCAGCACCCCCCTCCCCACAGATACGCAGTATTTT. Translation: CASTPLPTDTQYF.

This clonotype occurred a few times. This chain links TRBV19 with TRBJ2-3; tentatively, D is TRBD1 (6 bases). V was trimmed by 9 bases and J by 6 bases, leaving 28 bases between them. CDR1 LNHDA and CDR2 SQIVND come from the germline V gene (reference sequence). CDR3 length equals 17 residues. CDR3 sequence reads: CASQGAPPGVSEDTQYF. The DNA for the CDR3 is TGTGCCAGCCAAGGGGCCCCCCCAGGGGTTAGCGAGGATACGCAGTATTTT.